This TCR beta chain is from a study of metastatic and nonmetastatic thyroid tumors. Study-level information: Where malignant and benign thyroid patients were concerned, repertoires were compared across blood and tumor or nodule tissue. Study observations and caveats: Malignant tumors reportedly showed significantly higher TCR beta diversity than benign nodules in both blood and tumor.

Each patient went into thyroid surgery without having received any treatment. How the authors handled the data: To classify distant metastasis in papillary thyroid cancer, a model was built from CDR3 differences across clinicopathological groups. TCRdb re-called the PCR reads through MiXCR. TCRdb assigned the V and J calls; the authors' analysis was not used. The sample has 10,000 to 15,000 clones; roughly 29% are singletons. Ten or more counts support this clone. Its antigen is as yet unknown. The CDR3 contains 16 residues. Per germline, CDR1 SNHLY and CDR2 FYNNEI. V lost 3 bases and J lost 0, with 12 bases in between.

The chain recombines TRBV2 with TRBJ2-1; D is uncertain. This TCR came from a female donor with papillary thyroid cancer or a benign thyroid nodule (not recorded which). Some clones in this sample may be carry-over from other donors' samples. Material for sequencing was tumor tissue. The CDR3 DNA follows: TGTGCCAGCAGTGATGTAGCAGGTTACTCCTACAATGAGCAGTTCTTC. Amino acids: CASSDVAGYSYNEQFF.